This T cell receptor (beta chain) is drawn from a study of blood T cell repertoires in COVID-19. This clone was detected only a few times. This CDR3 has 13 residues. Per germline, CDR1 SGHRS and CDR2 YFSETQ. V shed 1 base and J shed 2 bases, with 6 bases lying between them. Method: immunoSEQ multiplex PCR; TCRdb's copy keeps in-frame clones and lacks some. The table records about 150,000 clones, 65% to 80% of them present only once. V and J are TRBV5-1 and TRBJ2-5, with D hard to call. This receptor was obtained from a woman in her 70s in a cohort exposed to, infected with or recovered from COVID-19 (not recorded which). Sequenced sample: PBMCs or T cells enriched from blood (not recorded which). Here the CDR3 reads CASSLTAQETQYF. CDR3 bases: TGCGCCAGCAGCTTGACAGCTCAAGAGACCCAGTACTTC. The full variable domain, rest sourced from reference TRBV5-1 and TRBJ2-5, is KAGVTQTPRYLIKTRGQQVTLSCSPISGHRSVSWYQQTPGQGLQFLFEYFSETQRNKGNFPGRFSGRQFSNSRSEMNVSTLELGDSALYLCASSLTAQETQYFGPGTRLLVL.